This T cell receptor beta chain was documented in a study of blood T cell repertoires in COVID-19. Across the study: PBMCs, B-cell-depleted T cells, or T cells provided the cDNA or gDNA that made up the material.

Method: immunoSEQ multiplex PCR; TCRdb's copy keeps in-frame clones and lacks some. Counted here are roughly 49,000 clones, more than 70% occurring once; the ten biggest clones make up 6% to 6.5%. This clone has only one observation. Germline V gives CDR1 LNHDA, CDR2 SQIVND (reference sequence). This CDR3 has 13 residues. Trimming shortened V by 5 bases and J by 7 bases, and 14 bases separated the two germline ends. This sequence joins TRBV19 and TRBJ1-1, with D possibly TRBD1 on 5 matching bases. This sequence originates from a woman aged 80 or over with acute or convalescent COVID-19. The sequenced material came from peripheral blood. The CDR3, as DNA: TGTGCCAGTAGTCACGGAGGGGCTGGTGAAGCTTTCTTT. This sequence encodes CASSHGGAGEAFF.